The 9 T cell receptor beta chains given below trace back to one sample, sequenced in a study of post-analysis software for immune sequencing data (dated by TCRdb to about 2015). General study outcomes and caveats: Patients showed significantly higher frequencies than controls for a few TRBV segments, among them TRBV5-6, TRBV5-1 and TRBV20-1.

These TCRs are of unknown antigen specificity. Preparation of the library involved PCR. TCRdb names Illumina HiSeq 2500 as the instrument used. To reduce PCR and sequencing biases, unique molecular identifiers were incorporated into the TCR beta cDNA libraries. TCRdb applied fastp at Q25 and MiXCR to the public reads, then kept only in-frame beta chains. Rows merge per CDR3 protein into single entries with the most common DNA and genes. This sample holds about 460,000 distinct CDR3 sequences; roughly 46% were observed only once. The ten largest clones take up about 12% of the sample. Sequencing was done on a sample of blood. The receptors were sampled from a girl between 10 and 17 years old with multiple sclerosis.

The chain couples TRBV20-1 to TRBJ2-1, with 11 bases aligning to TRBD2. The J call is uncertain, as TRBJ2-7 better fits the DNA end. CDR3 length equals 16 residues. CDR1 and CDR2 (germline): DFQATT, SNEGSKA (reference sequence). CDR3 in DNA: TGCAGTGCTATAACTAGCGGGAGAAGGGTCTACAATGAGCAGTACTTC. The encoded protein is CSAITSGRRVYNEQYF.

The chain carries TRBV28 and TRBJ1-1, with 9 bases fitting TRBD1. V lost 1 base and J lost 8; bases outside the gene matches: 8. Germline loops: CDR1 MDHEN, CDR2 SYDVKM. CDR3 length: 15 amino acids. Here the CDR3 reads CASSLLDRDRVEAFF. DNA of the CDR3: TGTGCCAGCAGTTTATTGGACCGGGACAGGGTCGAAGCTTTCTTT. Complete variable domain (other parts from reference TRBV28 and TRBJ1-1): DVKVTQSSRYLVKRTGEKVFLECVQDMDHENMFWYRQDPGLGLRLIYFSYDVKMKEKGDIPEGYSVSREKKERFSLILESASTNQTSMYLCASSLLDRDRVEAFFGQGTRLTVV.

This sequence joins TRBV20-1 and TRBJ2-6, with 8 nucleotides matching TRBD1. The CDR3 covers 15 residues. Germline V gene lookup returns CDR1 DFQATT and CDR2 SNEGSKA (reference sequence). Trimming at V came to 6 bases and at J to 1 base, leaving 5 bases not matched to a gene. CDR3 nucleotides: TGCAGTGCGCCAGGACAGGGTTCTGGGGCCAACGTCCTGACTTTC. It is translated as CSAPGQGSGANVLTF.

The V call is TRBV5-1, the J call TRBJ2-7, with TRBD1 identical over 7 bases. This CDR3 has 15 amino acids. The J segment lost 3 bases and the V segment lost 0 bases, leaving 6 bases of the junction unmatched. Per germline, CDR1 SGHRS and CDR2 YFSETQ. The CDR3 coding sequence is TGCGCCAGCAGCTTGGCCCCAGGGGGAAACTACGAGCAGTACTTC. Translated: CASSLAPGGNYEQYF.

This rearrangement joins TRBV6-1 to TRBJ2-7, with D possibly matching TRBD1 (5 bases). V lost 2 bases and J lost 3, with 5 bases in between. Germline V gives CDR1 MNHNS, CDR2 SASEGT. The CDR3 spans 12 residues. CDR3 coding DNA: TGTGCCAGCAGTGAAAGGGGCTACGAGCAGTACTTC. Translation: CASSERGYEQYF.

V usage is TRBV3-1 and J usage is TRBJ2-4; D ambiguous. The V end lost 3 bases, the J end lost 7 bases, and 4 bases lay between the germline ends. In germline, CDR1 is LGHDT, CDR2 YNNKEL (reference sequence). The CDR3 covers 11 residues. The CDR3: CASSHSNIQYF. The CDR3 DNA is TGTGCCAGCAGCCACAGTAACATTCAGTACTTC. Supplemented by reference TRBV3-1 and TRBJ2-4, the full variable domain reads DTAVSQTPKYLVTQMGNDKSIKCEQNLGHDTMYWYKQDSKKFLKIMFSYNNKELIINETVPNRFSPKSPDKAHLNLHINSLELGDSAVYFCASSHSNIQYFGAGTRLSVL.

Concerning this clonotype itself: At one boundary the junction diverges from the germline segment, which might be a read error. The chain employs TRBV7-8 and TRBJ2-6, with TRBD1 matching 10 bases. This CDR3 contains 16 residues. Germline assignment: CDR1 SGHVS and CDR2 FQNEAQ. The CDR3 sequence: CATIGTGAGGANVPTF. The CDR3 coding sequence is TGTGCCACCATAGGGACAGGGGCAGGTGGGGCCAACGTCCCGACTTTC. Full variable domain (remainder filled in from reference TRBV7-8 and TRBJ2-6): GAGVSQSPRYKVAKRGQDVALRCDPISGHVSLFWYQQALGQGPEFLTYFQNEAQLDKSGLPSDRFFAERPEGSVSTLKIQRTQQEDSAVYLCATIGTGAGGANVPTFGAGSRLTVL.

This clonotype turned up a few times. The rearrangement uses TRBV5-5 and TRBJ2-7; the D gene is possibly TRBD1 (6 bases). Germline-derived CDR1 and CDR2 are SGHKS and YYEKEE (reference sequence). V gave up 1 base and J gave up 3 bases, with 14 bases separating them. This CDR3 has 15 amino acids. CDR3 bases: TGTGCCAGCAGCTTGTTACAGGGCCGTCTCTACGAGCAGTACTTC. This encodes CASSLLQGRLYEQYF.

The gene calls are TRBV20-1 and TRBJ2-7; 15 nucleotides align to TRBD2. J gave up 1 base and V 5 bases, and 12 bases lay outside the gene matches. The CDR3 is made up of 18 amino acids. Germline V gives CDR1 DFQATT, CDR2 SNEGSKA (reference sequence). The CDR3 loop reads CSAGGTSGRTLRSYEQYF. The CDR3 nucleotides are TGCAGTGCTGGGGGGACTAGCGGGAGGACGCTCCGGTCCTACGAGCAGTACTTC.